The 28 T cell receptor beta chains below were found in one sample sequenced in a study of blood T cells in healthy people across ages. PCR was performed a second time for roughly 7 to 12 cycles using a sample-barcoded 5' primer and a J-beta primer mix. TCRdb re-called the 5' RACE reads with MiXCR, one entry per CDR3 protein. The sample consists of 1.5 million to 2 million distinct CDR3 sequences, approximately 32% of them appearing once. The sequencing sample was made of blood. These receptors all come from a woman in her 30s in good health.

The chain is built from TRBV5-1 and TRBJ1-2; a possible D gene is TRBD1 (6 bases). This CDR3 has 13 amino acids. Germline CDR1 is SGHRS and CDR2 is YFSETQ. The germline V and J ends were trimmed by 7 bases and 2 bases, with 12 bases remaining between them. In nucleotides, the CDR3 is TGCGCCAGCTGGCAGGACAGCAACTATGGCTACACCTTC. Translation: CASWQDSNYGYTF. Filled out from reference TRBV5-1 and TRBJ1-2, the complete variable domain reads KAGVTQTPRYLIKTRGQQVTLSCSPISGHRSVSWYQQTPGQGLQFLFEYFSETQRNKGNFPGRFSGRQFSNSRSEMNVSTLELGDSALYLCASWQDSNYGYTFGSGTRLTVV.

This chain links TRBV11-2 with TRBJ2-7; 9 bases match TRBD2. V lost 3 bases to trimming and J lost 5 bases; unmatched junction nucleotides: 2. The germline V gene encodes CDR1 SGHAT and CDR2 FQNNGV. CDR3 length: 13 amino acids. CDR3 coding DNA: TGTGCCAGCAGCTTTAGCGGGAGTCACGAGCAGTACTTC. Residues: CASSFSGSHEQYF.

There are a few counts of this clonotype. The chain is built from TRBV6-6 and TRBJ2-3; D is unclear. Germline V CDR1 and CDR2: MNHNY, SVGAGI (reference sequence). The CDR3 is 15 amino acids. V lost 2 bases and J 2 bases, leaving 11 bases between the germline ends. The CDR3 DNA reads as TGTGCCAGCAGTTACCGGAGCTTCGTCACAGATACGCAGTATTTT. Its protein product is CASSYRSFVTDTQYF.

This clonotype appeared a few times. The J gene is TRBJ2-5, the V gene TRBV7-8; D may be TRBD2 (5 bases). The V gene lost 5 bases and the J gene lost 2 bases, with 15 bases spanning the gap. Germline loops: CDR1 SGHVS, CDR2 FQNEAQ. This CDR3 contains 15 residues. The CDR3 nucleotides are TGTGCCAGCAGCCCCAGCCTAGCTGGACAAGAGACCCAGTACTTC. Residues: CASSPSLAGQETQYF.

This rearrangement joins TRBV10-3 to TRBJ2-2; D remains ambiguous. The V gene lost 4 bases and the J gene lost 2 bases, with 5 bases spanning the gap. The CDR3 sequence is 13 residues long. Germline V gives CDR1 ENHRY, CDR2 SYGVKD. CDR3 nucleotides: TGTGCCATCAGTGGAGGTAACACCGGGGAGCTGTTTTTT. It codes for CAISGGNTGELFF.

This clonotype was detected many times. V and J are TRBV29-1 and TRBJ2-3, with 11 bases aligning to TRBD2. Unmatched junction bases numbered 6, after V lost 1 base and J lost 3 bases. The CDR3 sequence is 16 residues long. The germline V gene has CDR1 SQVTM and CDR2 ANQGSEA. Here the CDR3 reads CSVEGSSGRLTDTQYF. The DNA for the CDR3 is TGCAGCGTTGAAGGGTCTAGCGGGAGGTTGACAGATACGCAGTATTTT.

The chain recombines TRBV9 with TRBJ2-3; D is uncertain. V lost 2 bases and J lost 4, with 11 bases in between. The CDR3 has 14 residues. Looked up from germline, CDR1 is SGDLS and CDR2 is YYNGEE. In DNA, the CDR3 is TGTGCCAGCAGCGTTCTCTCATCGGCAGATACGCAGTATTTT. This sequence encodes CASSVLSSADTQYF.

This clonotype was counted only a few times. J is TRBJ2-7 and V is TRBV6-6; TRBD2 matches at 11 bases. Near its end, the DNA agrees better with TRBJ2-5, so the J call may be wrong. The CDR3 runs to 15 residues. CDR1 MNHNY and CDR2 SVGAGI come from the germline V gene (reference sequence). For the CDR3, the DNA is TGTGCCAGCCGCCGACTAGCGGGAATTTTGGAGACCCAGTACTTC. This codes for CASRRLAGILETQYF.

The CDR3 coding sequence is TGCGCCAGCAGCCATCAACAGGGGCCGGGCGCCGGGGAGCTGTTTTTT. Translation gives CASSHQQGPGAGELFF. The chain recombines TRBV4-1 with TRBJ2-2, with TRBD1 identical over 7 bases. This CDR3 comprises 16 residues. Germline V CDR1 and CDR2: MGHRA, YSYEKL. Trimming cost V 3 bases and J 6 bases; bases outside gene matches: 10.

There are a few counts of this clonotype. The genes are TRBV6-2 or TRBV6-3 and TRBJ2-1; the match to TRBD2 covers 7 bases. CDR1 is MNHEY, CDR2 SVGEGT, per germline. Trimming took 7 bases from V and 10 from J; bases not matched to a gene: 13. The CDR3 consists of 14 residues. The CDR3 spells CASKLREVRVEQFF. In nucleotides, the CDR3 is TGTGCCAGCAAGTTACGGGAGGTTCGTGTAGAGCAGTTCTTC.

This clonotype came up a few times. In DNA, the CDR3 is TGTGCCATTCTCCGGGACGGGAGCTCCTACGAGCAGTACTTC. Its protein product is CAILRDGSSYEQYF. This rearrangement joins TRBV6-1 to TRBJ2-7, with D possibly matching TRBD2 (6 bases). The germline CDR1 and CDR2 sequences are MNHNS and SASEGT. This CDR3 contains 14 residues. The V end was cut by 10 bases, the J end by 0 bases, with 16 bases between.

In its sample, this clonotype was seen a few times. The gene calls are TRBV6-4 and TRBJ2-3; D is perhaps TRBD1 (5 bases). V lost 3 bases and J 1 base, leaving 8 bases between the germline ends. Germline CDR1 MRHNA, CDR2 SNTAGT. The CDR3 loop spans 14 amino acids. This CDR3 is CASSDEQGTDTQYF. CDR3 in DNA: TGTGCCAGCAGTGATGAACAGGGCACAGATACGCAGTATTTT.

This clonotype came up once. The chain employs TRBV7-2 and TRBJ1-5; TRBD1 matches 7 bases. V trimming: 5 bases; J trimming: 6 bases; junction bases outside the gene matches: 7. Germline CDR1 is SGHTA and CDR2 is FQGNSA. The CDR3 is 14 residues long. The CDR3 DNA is TGTGCCAGCAGCCAGGGGGAGAGGTTTCAGCCCCAGCATTTT. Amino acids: CASSQGERFQPQHF.

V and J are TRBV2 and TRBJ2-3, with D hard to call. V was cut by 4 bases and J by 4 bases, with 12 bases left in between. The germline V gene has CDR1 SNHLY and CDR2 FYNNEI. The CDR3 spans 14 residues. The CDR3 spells CASSGAGGADTQYF. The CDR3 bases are TGTGCCAGCAGTGGGGCAGGTGGGGCAGATACGCAGTATTTT.

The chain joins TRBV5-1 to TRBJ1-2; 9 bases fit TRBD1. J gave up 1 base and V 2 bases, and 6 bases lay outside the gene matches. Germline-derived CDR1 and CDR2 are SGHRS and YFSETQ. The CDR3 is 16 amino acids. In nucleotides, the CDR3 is TGCGCCAGCAGCTTAAACAGGGGGCCGGATAACTATGGCTACACCTTC. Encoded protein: CASSLNRGPDNYGYTF.

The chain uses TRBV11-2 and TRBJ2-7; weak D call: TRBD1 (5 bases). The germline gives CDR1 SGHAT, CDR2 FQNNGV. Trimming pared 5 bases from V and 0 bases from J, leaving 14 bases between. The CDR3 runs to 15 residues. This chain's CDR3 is CASSIFQGSSYEQYF. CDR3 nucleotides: TGTGCCAGCAGCATTTTCCAGGGTAGCTCCTACGAGCAGTACTTC.

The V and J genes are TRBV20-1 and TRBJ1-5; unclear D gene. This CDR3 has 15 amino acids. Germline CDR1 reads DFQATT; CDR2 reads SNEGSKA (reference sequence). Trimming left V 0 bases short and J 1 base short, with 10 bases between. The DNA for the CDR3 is TGCAGTGCTAGAGATAATAGCTACAGCAATCAGCCCCAGCATTTT. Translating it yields CSARDNSYSNQPQHF.

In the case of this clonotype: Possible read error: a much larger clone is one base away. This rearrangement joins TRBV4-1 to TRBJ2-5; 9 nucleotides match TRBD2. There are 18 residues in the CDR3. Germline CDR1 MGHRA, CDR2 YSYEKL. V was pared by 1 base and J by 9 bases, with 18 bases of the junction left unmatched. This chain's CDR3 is CASSQVMLAGGPGQAQYF. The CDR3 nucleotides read TGCGCCAGCAGCCAAGTAATGTTGGCGGGAGGGCCTGGTCAGGCCCAGTACTTC.

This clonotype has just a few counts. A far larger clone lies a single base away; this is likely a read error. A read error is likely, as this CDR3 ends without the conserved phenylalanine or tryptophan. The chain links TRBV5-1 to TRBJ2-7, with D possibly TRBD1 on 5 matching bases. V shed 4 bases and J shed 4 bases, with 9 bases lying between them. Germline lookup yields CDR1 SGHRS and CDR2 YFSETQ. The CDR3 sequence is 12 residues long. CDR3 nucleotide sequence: TGCGCCAGCAGCGACAGTTCTTACGAGCAGTACTTA. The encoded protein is CASSDSSYEQYL.

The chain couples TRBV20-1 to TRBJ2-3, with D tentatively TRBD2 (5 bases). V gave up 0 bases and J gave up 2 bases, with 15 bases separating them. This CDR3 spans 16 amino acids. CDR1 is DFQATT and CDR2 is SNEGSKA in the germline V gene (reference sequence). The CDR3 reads CSARDGSLIATDTQYF. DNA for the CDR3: TGCAGTGCTAGAGATGGGAGCTTGATCGCCACAGATACGCAGTATTTT.

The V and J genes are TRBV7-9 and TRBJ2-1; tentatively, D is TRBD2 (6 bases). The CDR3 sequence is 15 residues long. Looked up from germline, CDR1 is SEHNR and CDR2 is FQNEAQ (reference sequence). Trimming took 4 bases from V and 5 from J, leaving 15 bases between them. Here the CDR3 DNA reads TGTGCCAGCAGCTCCCTCTCGGGAGTGGACAATGAGCAGTTCTTC. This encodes CASSSLSGVDNEQFF.

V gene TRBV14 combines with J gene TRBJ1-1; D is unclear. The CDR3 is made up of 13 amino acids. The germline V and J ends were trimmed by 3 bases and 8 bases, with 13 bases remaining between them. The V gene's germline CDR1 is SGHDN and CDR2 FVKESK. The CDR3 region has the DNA TGTGCCAGCAGCCAGACCTCTGGCCCCGAAGCTTTCTTT. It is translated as CASSQTSGPEAFF.

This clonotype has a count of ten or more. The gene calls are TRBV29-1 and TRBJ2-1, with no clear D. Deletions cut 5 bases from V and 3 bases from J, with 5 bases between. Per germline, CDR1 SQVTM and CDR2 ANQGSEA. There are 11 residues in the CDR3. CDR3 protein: CSVLVYNEQFF. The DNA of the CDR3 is TGCAGCGTTCTGGTCTACAATGAGCAGTTCTTC.

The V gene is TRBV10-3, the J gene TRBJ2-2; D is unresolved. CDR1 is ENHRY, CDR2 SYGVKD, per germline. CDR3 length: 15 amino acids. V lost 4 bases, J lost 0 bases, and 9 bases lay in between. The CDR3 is CAISGQISNTGELFF. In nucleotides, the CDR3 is TGTGCCATCAGTGGACAAATCTCGAACACCGGGGAGCTGTTTTTT.

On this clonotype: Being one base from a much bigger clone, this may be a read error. Here the CDR3 reads CASSLSISHEQYF. The CDR3 region has the DNA TGTGCCAGCAGTTTGTCTATCTCCCACGAGCAGTACTTC. This sequence joins TRBV27 and TRBJ2-7; D unresolved. The germline CDR1 and CDR2 sequences are MNHEY and SMNVEV (reference sequence). The CDR3 is made up of 13 amino acids.

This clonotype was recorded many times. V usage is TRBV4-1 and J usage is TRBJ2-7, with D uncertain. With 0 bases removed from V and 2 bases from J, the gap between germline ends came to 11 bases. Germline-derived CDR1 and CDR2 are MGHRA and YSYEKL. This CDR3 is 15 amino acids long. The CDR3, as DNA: TGCGCCAGCAGCCAAGATATAAGTCACACCTACGAGCAGTACTTC. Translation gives CASSQDISHTYEQYF.

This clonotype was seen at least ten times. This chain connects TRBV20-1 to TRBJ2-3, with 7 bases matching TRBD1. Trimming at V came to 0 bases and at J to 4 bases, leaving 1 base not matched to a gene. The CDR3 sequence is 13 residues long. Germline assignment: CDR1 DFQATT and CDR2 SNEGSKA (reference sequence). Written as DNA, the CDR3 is TGCAGTGCTAGAGATAGGGGGCCAGATACGCAGTATTTT. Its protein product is CSARDRGPDTQYF.

CDR3 loop: CATSREHRPPNYGYTF. As DNA, the CDR3 is TGTGCCACCAGCAGAGAACACAGGCCACCTAACTATGGCTACACCTTC. The chain joins TRBV15 to TRBJ1-2, with a possible D match to TRBD1 (5 bases). Between the trimmed V and J ends, which lost 0 bases and 0 bases, there was a span of 11 bases. CDR1 LNHNV and CDR2 YYDKDF come from the germline V gene (reference sequence). The CDR3 totals 16 residues. Full variable domain (rest looked up from reference TRBV15 and TRBJ1-2): DAMVIQNPRYQVTQFGKPVTLSCSQTLNHNVMYWYQQKSSQAPKLLFHYYDKDFNNEADTPDNFQSRRPNTSFCFLDIRSPGLGDTAMYLCATSREHRPPNYGYTFGSGTRLTVV.